These 30 T cell receptor beta chains originate from one sample sequenced in a study of vaccination effects on CD4 cells after COVID-19. Assay: immunoSEQ multiplex PCR; the TCRdb copy retains only in-frame clones and omits some. Altogether 15,000 or so clones are present, over 60% being singletons, with the ten largest covering 29%. ViraFEST assay sequencing came after antigen-specific CD4+ T cells were expanded with viral peptide pools. The culture ran for 10 days before CD4+ T cells were isolated. A positive SARS-CoV-2 PCR test fell between March and December 2020. Everyone in the study got two shots of either the BNT162b2 or mRNA-1273 vaccine. No antigen has been assigned to these receptors. The sample consisted of CD4+ T cells from PBMCs cultured with HCoV-NL63 spike peptides, taken after COVID-19 vaccination. The receptors derive from a human donor who had a prior SARS-CoV-2 infection.

The chain carries TRBV5-1 and TRBJ2-2; D call uncertain. The germline V gene has CDR1 SGHRS and CDR2 YFSETQ. V gave up 6 bases and J gave up 1 base, with 7 bases separating them. The CDR3 totals 13 residues. CDR3 nucleotides: TGCGCCAGCACCGTACAGAACACCGGGGAGCTGTTTTTT. It translates to CASTVQNTGELFF.

This clone was observed a handful of times. The V gene is TRBV5-1, the J gene TRBJ2-7; D is uncertain. V lost 0 bases to trimming and J lost 1 base, with 8 bases between them. There are 14 residues in the CDR3. Germline CDR1 and CDR2: SGHRS and YFSETQ. The CDR3 spells CASSLVVGSYEQYF. CDR3 DNA sequence: TGCGCCAGCAGCTTGGTTGTTGGATCCTACGAGCAGTACTTC.

V is TRBV7-2 and J is TRBJ2-3; either TRBD1 or TRBD2 may fit D (5 bases each). The CDR3 length is 15 residues. Between the trimmed V and J ends, which lost 5 bases and 5 bases, there was a span of 17 bases. CDR1 and CDR2 (germline): SGHTA, FQGNSA. The CDR3 sequence: CASSVGPTHGDTQYF. The DNA for the CDR3 is TGTGCCAGCAGCGTGGGACCTACACACGGAGATACGCAGTATTTT.

In this sample, this clone turned up a few times. The genes are TRBV24-1 and TRBJ1-5; the match to TRBD1 covers 9 bases. CDR3 size: 16 residues. J gave up 5 bases and V 4 bases, and 8 bases lay outside the gene matches. CDR1 and CDR2 from the germline V gene are KGHDR and SFDVKD. The CDR3 DNA reads as TGTGCCACCAGTGAGTCAACGGGACAGGGCCATCAGCCCCAGCATTTT. This translates into CATSESTGQGHQPQHF.

The chain uses TRBV11-2 and TRBJ1-1; D unclear. Deletions cut 3 bases from V and 0 bases from J, with 2 bases between. CDR1 is SGHAT, CDR2 FQNNGV, per germline. The CDR3 runs to 12 residues. The CDR3 region is CASSFLNTEAFF. The CDR3 DNA follows: TGTGCCAGCAGCTTTCTGAACACTGAAGCTTTCTTT. The whole variable domain, filled in from reference TRBV11-2 and TRBJ1-1, reads EAGVAQSPRYKIIEKRQSVAFWCNPISGHATLYWYQQILGQGPKLLIQFQNNGVVDDSQLPKDRFSAERLKGVDSTLKIQPAKLEDSAVYLCASSFLNTEAFFGQGTRLTVV.

This chain connects TRBV7-2 to TRBJ2-3; a possible D gene is TRBD1 (5 bases). Trimming took 5 bases from V and 6 from J, leaving 15 bases between them. The CDR3 has 14 residues. CDR1 is SGHTA, CDR2 FQGNSA, per germline. DNA for the CDR3: TGTGCCAGCAGCCCAAAGGGGCTTTTGGATACGCAGTATTTT. Its translation: CASSPKGLLDTQYF.

The rearrangement uses TRBV2 and TRBJ2-4; TRBD1 agrees at 9 bases. Trimming took 6 bases from V and 2 from J; bases not matched to a gene: 5. Germline assignment: CDR1 SNHLY and CDR2 FYNNEI. The CDR3 loop spans 15 amino acids. CDR3 nucleotide sequence: TGTGCCAGCAGAGACAGGGGGTCAACCAAAAACATTCAGTACTTC. Translation: CASRDRGSTKNIQYF.

This clone showed up just a few times. The chain couples TRBV5-1 to TRBJ2-7, with D uncertain. Germline values: CDR1 SGHRS, CDR2 YFSETQ. With 0 bases removed from V and 4 bases from J, the gap between germline ends came to 5 bases. The CDR3 spans 12 residues. CDR3 residues: CASSLVSYEQYF. In DNA form, the CDR3 reads TGCGCCAGCAGCTTGGTCTCTTACGAGCAGTACTTC.

This chain joins TRBV6-1 and TRBJ2-2, with D possibly matching TRBD1 (5 bases). The CDR3 runs 16 residues. V dropped 0 bases and J dropped 0 bases, with 8 bases sitting between them. Per the germline V gene, CDR1 is MNHNS and CDR2 is SASEGT. The CDR3 region is CASSEARQTNTGELFF. CDR3 nucleotide sequence: TGTGCCAGCAGTGAAGCGCGACAGACGAACACCGGGGAGCTGTTTTTT.

The genes are TRBV9 and TRBJ1-2; D is possibly TRBD1 (5 bases). Trimming shortened V by 4 bases and J by 1 base, and 14 bases separated the two germline ends. This CDR3 comprises 15 residues. Germline loops: CDR1 SGDLS, CDR2 YYNGEE. The DNA of the CDR3 is TGTGCCAGCAGCCCCCCCGGGGCCCGTAACTATGGCTACACCTTC. Translation gives CASSPPGARNYGYTF.

The CDR3 coding sequence is TGTGCCAGCTCACCGATATCGGGACAAAGTAACTATGGCTACACCTTC. Protein sequence: CASSPISGQSNYGYTF. This chain uses TRBV18 with TRBJ1-2, with D perhaps TRBD1 (6 bases). Germline CDR1 reads KGHSH; CDR2 reads LQKENI. V dropped 3 bases and J dropped 1 base, with 15 bases sitting between them. The CDR3 sequence is 16 residues long.

In DNA, the CDR3 is TGTGCCACCAGCAGAGATCACGGGGATTACGAGCAGTACTTC. Translation: CATSRDHGDYEQYF. V is TRBV15 and J is TRBJ2-7, with TRBD2 as a possible D gene (5 bases). V was cut by 0 bases and J by 4 bases, with 10 bases left in between. The V gene's germline CDR1 is LNHNV and CDR2 YYDKDF (reference sequence). This CDR3 has 14 residues. Full variable domain (remainder filled in from reference TRBV15 and TRBJ2-7): DAMVIQNPRYQVTQFGKPVTLSCSQTLNHNVMYWYQQKSSQAPKLLFHYYDKDFNNEADTPDNFQSRRPNTSFCFLDIRSPGLGDTAMYLCATSRDHGDYEQYFGPGTRLTVT.

The chain has TRBV30 and TRBJ1-2, with D uncertain. The CDR3 has 14 residues. The germline V gene encodes CDR1 GTSNPN and CDR2 SVGIG (reference sequence). The V end lost 3 bases, the J end lost 3 bases, and 14 bases lay between the germline ends. CDR3 nucleotide sequence: TGTGCCTGGAGGATACCGGCAAACCACTATGGCTACACCTTC. This sequence encodes CAWRIPANHYGYTF.

This chain links TRBV2 with TRBJ2-7, with TRBD1 as a possible D gene (5 bases). V was clipped by 5 bases and J by 3 bases, with 20 bases between them. Germline-derived CDR1 and CDR2 are SNHLY and FYNNEI. The CDR3 is made up of 16 amino acids. The CDR3 DNA is TGTGCCAGCAGTACGCTTGACGACAGTACCTACTACGAGCAGTACTTC. Its translation is CASSTLDDSTYYEQYF.

This sequence joins TRBV14 and TRBJ2-7; no definite D call. The CDR3 spans 15 residues. The germline V gene encodes CDR1 SGHDN and CDR2 FVKESK. The V gene lost 1 base and the J gene lost 3 bases, with 13 bases spanning the gap. Here the CDR3 reads CASSQGQTLYYEQYF. CDR3 in DNA: TGTGCCAGCAGCCAAGGTCAGACCTTGTACTACGAGCAGTACTTC.

V gene TRBV2 combines with J gene TRBJ2-5; 10 bases fit TRBD2. This CDR3 is built from 13 residues. Per the germline V gene, CDR1 is SNHLY and CDR2 is FYNNEI. Trimming took 6 bases from V and 10 from J; bases not matched to a gene: 8. CDR3 DNA sequence: TGTGCCAGCAGGACCGGGCTAGCGGGAGACCAGTACTTC. It specifies CASRTGLAGDQYF.

The chain carries TRBV7-2 and TRBJ2-7; D is ambiguous. The CDR3 is 12 amino acids. CDR1 and CDR2 (germline): SGHTA, FQGNSA. V lost 8 bases to trimming and J lost 0 bases, with 8 bases between them. CDR3 residues: CASGANSYEQYF. In DNA form, the CDR3 reads TGTGCCAGCGGTGCGAACTCCTACGAGCAGTACTTC. Together with reference TRBV7-2 and TRBJ2-7, the CDR3 gives the full variable domain: GAGVSQSPSNKVTEKGKDVELRCDPISGHTALYWYRQSLGQGLEFLIYFQGNSAPDKSGLPSDRFSAERTGGSVSTLTIQRTQQEDSAVYLCASGANSYEQYFGPGTRLTVT.

The V call is TRBV11-2, the J call TRBJ2-5, with 12 bases fitting TRBD1. Trimming took 3 bases from V and 5 from J; bases not matched to a gene: 10. Germline V gene lookup returns CDR1 SGHAT and CDR2 FQNNGV. CDR3 length: 17 amino acids. The DNA of the CDR3 is TGTGCCAGCAGCTTCCGTCCGGGACAGGGGGCTTTTGAGACCCAGTACTTC. Its translation is CASSFRPGQGAFETQYF.

This clone was counted once. This sequence joins TRBV19 and TRBJ2-5; 8 positions agree with TRBD2. The V segment lost 3 bases and the J segment 2 bases; nucleotides outside the gene matches: 8. The germline CDR1 and CDR2 sequences are LNHDA and SQIVND (reference sequence). CDR3 length: 16 amino acids. CDR3: CASSIWGSGVQETQYF. Written as DNA, the CDR3 is TGTGCCAGTAGTATTTGGGGTAGCGGGGTTCAAGAGACCCAGTACTTC.

This clone is labeled as medium-sized. The chain carries TRBV30 and TRBJ2-1, with D tentatively TRBD1 or TRBD2 (6 bases each). This CDR3 is built from 14 residues. In germline, CDR1 is GTSNPN, CDR2 SVGIG (reference sequence). V lost 8 bases to trimming and J lost 8 bases, with 22 bases between them. This CDR3 reads CAGLGGPGDHEQFF. CDR3 in DNA: TGTGCCGGACTGGGGGGCCCCGGGGACCATGAGCAGTTCTTC.

The genes are TRBV7-3 and TRBJ2-4; TRBD2 aligns across 9 bases. The J segment lost 9 bases and the V segment lost 5 bases, leaving 8 bases of the junction unmatched. This CDR3 region has 14 residues. Per the germline V gene, CDR1 is SGHTA and CDR2 is FQGTGA. CDR3 DNA sequence: TGTGCCAGCAGCCTTATAGCGGGAGTTGGCATTCAGTACTTC. Translating it yields CASSLIAGVGIQYF. Filled out from reference TRBV7-3 and TRBJ2-4, the complete variable domain reads GAGVSQTPSNKVTEKGKYVELRCDPISGHTALYWYRQSLGQGPEFLIYFQGTGAADDSGLPNDRFFAVRPEGSVSTLKIQRTERGDSAVYLCASSLIAGVGIQYFGAGTRLSVL.

The rearrangement uses TRBV6-5 and TRBJ1-2; unclear D gene. Per the germline V gene, CDR1 is MNHEY and CDR2 is SVGAGI. Deletions cut 8 bases from V and 5 bases from J, with 15 bases between. The CDR3 is made up of 13 amino acids. The CDR3 spells CASQVARKYGYTF. CDR3 DNA: TGTGCCAGCCAAGTGGCCAGGAAATATGGCTACACCTTC.

This chain uses TRBV18 with TRBJ2-7, with D tentatively TRBD2 (6 bases). Germline V gene data show CDR1 as KGHSH and CDR2 as LQKENI. V lost 3 bases to trimming and J lost 2 bases, with 11 bases between them. The CDR3 contains 14 residues. The CDR3 spells CASSPEGRPYEQYF. The CDR3 DNA is TGTGCCAGCTCACCGGAGGGGCGTCCCTACGAGCAGTACTTC. The variable domain in full, with the rest retrieved from reference TRBV18 and TRBJ2-7, is NAGVMQNPRHLVRRRGQEARLRCSPMKGHSHVYWYRQLPEEGLKFMVYLQKENIIDESGMPKERFSAEFPKEGPSILRIQQVVRGDSAAYFCASSPEGRPYEQYFGPGTRLTVT.

This clone appeared a single time. The chain employs TRBV18 and TRBJ2-1, with TRBD2 matching 11 bases. Germline CDR1 KGHSH, CDR2 LQKENI. V trimming: 3 bases; J trimming: 1 base; junction bases outside the gene matches: 5. The CDR3 is 17 amino acids. CDR3 residues: CASSPVRTSGSYNEQFF. The CDR3 DNA follows: TGTGCCAGCTCACCCGTACGGACTAGCGGGTCCTACAATGAGCAGTTCTTC.

V and J are TRBV5-8 and TRBJ2-5; TRBD1 matches 12 bases. Germline CDR1 and CDR2: SGHTS and YDEGEE. V trimming: 4 bases; J trimming: 5 bases; junction bases outside the gene matches: 3. This CDR3 has 14 residues. CDR3 nucleotide sequence: TGTGCCAGCAGCGGGGACAGGGGGCCGGAGACCCAGTACTTC. It codes for CASSGDRGPETQYF.

The sample holds one count of this clone. The chain links TRBV4-3 to TRBJ1-1; D unresolved. The CDR3 length is 12 residues. The germline V and J ends were trimmed by 0 bases and 7 bases, with 6 bases remaining between them. CDR1 is LGHNA, CDR2 YSLEER, per germline. The CDR3: CASSQEGNEAFF. CDR3 in DNA: TGCGCCAGCAGCCAAGAGGGCAATGAAGCTTTCTTT.

The chain couples TRBV2 to TRBJ1-4; tentative D call: TRBD1 (6 bases). This CDR3 is built from 16 residues. Germline lookup yields CDR1 SNHLY and CDR2 FYNNEI. The ends were cut back, 2 bases at V and 0 bases at J, with 10 bases in the middle. DNA for the CDR3: TGTGCCAGCAGTGAACAGGGGAGGGCAACTAATGAAAAACTGTTTTTT. Translated, it gives CASSEQGRATNEKLFF.

The chain has TRBV6-5 and TRBJ1-3; D not certain. Germline CDR1 is MNHEY and CDR2 is SVGAGI. The CDR3 extends over 15 amino acids. V was shortened by 0 bases and J by 1 base, with 7 bases between the two germline ends. CDR3 protein: CASSYSEGSGNTIYF. Here the CDR3 DNA reads TGTGCCAGCAGTTACTCAGAAGGATCTGGAAACACCATATATTTT.

The chain links TRBV6-6 to TRBJ2-5; no definite D call. This CDR3 comprises 13 residues. V shed 2 bases and J shed 5 bases, with 9 bases lying between them. Germline CDR1 MNHNY, CDR2 SVGAGI (reference sequence). The CDR3 bases are TGTGCCAGCAGTTACGGCCCCAGGGAGACCCAGTACTTC. Protein sequence: CASSYGPRETQYF.

The J gene is TRBJ2-6, the V gene TRBV6-2 or TRBV6-3; the D is unclear. V gave up 4 bases and J gave up 2 bases, with 9 bases separating them. Germline V CDR1 and CDR2: MNHEY, SVGEGT. This CDR3 has 15 residues. This CDR3 reads CASSSGGPGANVLTF. The CDR3 region has the DNA TGTGCCAGCAGTTCCGGTGGCCCTGGGGCCAACGTCCTGACTTTC.